This TCR beta chain was identified during a study of shared clonotypes between healthy human individuals (dated by TCRdb to the early 2020s). The study in broad terms: The cohort comprised a couple of women and three men aged 18 to 49 years. For each donor, CD4 naive and CD4 memory were each run on three plates, CD8 naive on two plates, and CD8 memory on one plate. The study deeply sequenced blood TCR repertoires of five healthy adults to estimate repertoire size and the extent of clonotype sharing between individuals. To increase sequencing depth and limit assay-specific biases, TCR repertoire library preparation and sequencing were carried out by different laboratories using diverse techniques. Leukapheresis yielded between about 0.94 and 8.9 billion PBMCs per donor.

The donors were healthy, HIV-negative adults with no recently reported acute infections or vaccinations. Only Caucasian adults living in Nashville, Tennessee, USA were represented among the donors. Magnetic negative selection was used to enrich CD4+ T cells, after which naive cells were positively selected on CD45RA and the negative fraction became the memory subset. Blood was obtained by leukapheresis, after which PBMCs were separated by Ficoll-Histopaque density gradient centrifugation and cryopreserved in liquid nitrogen vapor phase. Purity and quantity of every magnetically sorted T cell population were checked by analytical flow cytometry. Genomic DNA was isolated from every sorted fraction and measured by UV absorbance on a Nanodrop 2000c. The germline ends are 14 bases apart after V is trimmed by 4 bases and J by 0 bases. The CDR3 runs 17 amino acids, cysteine and phenylalanine included. Just the 51-base CDR3 DNA is kept, in frame starting at base 1. CDR1 and CDR2 were assigned from the germline V gene as SGHTS and YDEGEE.

What the work shows at the level of the full study, not this receptor alone: Estimated clonotype richness was generally larger for naive than for memory subsets. Rarefaction of sorted-subset datasets indicated incomplete sequencing despite the large sequencing depth. Clonotypes shared by all four sorted-subset donors showed higher generation probabilities than non-shared clonotypes. Based on pairwise subsampling, the degree of clonotype sharing among donors was expected to be affected by sequencing depth. Sharing across a handful of donors was observed for around 5% of naive CD4, 3.5% of naive CD8, 2% to 2.5% of memory CD4, and around 0.44% of memory CD8 clonotypes. Because the study included a small number of donors, the genetic and exposure-history diversity represented was limited. Sampling was restricted to blood, and TCR repertoires in tissues likely differ from the TCR repertoires found in blood.

Using the deep immunoSEQ assay, TCR CDR3 regions were amplified from genomic DNA by multiplex PCR. Extracted genomic DNA from each cell subset was spread evenly across all wells of several immunoSEQ 96-well plates, with each plate serving as a replicate. For sorted subsets, roughly 0.2 ug genomic DNA, equal to about 30,000 T cell genomes, was loaded into each replicate PCR. Purified libraries were measured with a Qubit 3.0 fluorometer, size-checked on a Bioanalyzer 2100, and measured again with the KAPA Library Quantification kit. Every immunoSEQ 96-well plate was sequenced on a dedicated single-read 150-cycle Illumina NextSeq 550 flow cell. As for how the authors treated the data: Because the immunoSEQ output included only junctional sequences and no quality scores, the filtering could not be the same as the filtering used for full-length reads. To assign V/J genes and CDR3, sequences were annotated against IMGT germline references using PyIR, a Python wrapper for IgBLAST v1.9. Any read was removed if the V/J assignment was weak (E-value above 1e-6), the CDR3 was missing, or the read contained stop codons, out-of-frame junctions, or ambiguous translated residues. V3J clonotypes were defined by identical inferred V gene, J gene, and CDR3 amino acid sequence. To compute the percentage overlap between repertoires, the number of shared unique clonotypes was divided by the size of the smaller repertoire. Three approaches were used to assess repertoire richness: RTK rarefaction, the Chao1 estimator, and Recon v2.1 estimates of unobserved clonotypes. OLGA was used to compute generation probabilities for all TCRbeta clonotypes that the gDNA method yielded from a few donors. Imported from immuneACCESS, the table was reduced by TCRdb to in-frame sequences with V and J called. These copies leave out some clones; in studies compared against another copy, an unresolved V gene accounts for under half, and the cause of the remainder is not known. D and trimming were read from the DNA, whereas the V and J calls and clone size are those reported in that table. For this sample there are approximately 2.1 million clones; 80% to 95% appear just once. The ten largest make up roughly 0.36% of the sample.

Regarding this clone: There is no known antigen for this receptor. Base qualities are missing; no much larger clone stands one base away.

Input material: naive CD4+ T cells from PBMCs. The sample's cell subset or site label, in plain terms: CD45RA+ positively selected. The origin of this receptor is a man between 18 and 29 years old in good health. Some clones in this sample may be carry-over from other donors' samples. Here the chain combines TRBV5-8 and TRBJ2-6, with the D gene not confidently named. The DNA reads TGTGCCAGCAGCGGCAGAAATTACGGCTCTGGGGCCAACGTCCTGACTTTC. This sequence encodes CASSGRNYGSGANVLTF.